This T cell receptor beta chain was identified during a study of T cells in Graves' hyperthyroidism and ophthalmopathy (dated by TCRdb to about 2019). At the level of the whole study: Peripheral blood was sampled at the time of initial diagnosis, prior to any treatment. Following sampling, methimazole starting at 30 mg daily was given to hyperthyroidism patients, and high-dose intravenous methylprednisolone was given to ophthalmopathy patients. The paper reports TCR Vbeta CDR3 sequencing of roughly 140 peripheral blood samples: under 45 ophthalmopathy, roughly 74 hyperthyroidism and around 17 progressor patients. Thyroid tissue and blood T-cell repertoires from about six Graves' hyperthyroidism patients were also compared in the study. Prospective prediction of ophthalmopathy was tested in an independent validation cohort consisting of 18 to 20 hyperthyroidism patients and over 15 patients who later progressed to ophthalmopathy. To identify distinguishing TCR V-J signatures, a discovery cohort of 90 to 100 patients was used, comprising 43 with Graves' ophthalmopathy and 57 with stable Graves' hyperthyroidism. The 100 or so discovery patients were divided at random into training and test sets in a 7:3 ratio. Overall study results and their limits: During validation, the model predicted progression to ophthalmopathy a median of approximately six months ahead of onset, with roughly 65% sensitivity and around 72% specificity. A model built on a 13 V-J signature distinguished ophthalmopathy from stable hyperthyroidism, reaching 87.88% sensitivity and 81% to 83% specificity in cross-validation and 80%/75% in testing. Sample size was not statistically predetermined, and investigators were not blinded to group allocation. Blood samples also contained most of the expanded thyroid clonotypes (frequency above 0.001), which suggests that blood repertoires may reflect thyroid immune responses.

Graves' hyperthyroidism was defined as stable when no progression to ophthalmopathy occurred over 18 months of follow-up. The hyperthyroidism patients were between 18 and 65 years old and newly diagnosed, with a disease duration of less than 2 months. Any patient with an uncontrolled infection, another autoimmune disease, pregnancy or lactation was excluded. Diagnoses were established on the basis of clinical symptoms, serum thyroxine and TRAb, thyroid ultrasound, and orbital computed tomography. PBMCs were separated from over 9 ml of fresh peripheral blood using Ficoll-Paque density gradient centrifugation. Total RNA was extracted with Trizol reagent, and quality was checked on an Agilent 2100 Bioanalyzer. As for this clonotype: It has no known antigen specificity. No qualities accompany the bases; no much larger clone lies one base away.

The TCR beta CDR3 regions were amplified from the RNA transcripts. The first round of RT-PCR for the TCR CDR3 was performed with the HTBI primer set and the Qiagen OneStep RT-PCR kit. A second multiplex PCR round built the libraries, followed by size selection and purification. Libraries were sequenced paired-end with 100 bp reads on an Illumina HiSeq2000. As for the original processing: SOAPnuke was used to process the raw data, throwing out any read that contained adapters or uncalled bases, had a mean Phred below 15, or lacked an exact constant-primer or identifier match. COPE v1.2.5 was used to merge the high-quality paired reads, and each unique nucleotide sequence was defined as a clonotype. MiTCR v1.1 was used to align the clonotypes against IMGT TRBV, TRBD and TRBJ reference segments. The analysis included only V-J combinations with a frequency above 0.0001, which together covered around 99% of the repertoires. A TCS score was defined as the ratio between F50 (clonal expansion) and ExV (chaos), using BLOSUM62-based TCRdist between CDR3 peptides within each V-J. Welch's t-statistics and random forest reduced fewer than 550 V-J features to under 15, which were used in a naive Bayes classifier (R e1071). TCRdb trimmed public reads at Q25 via fastp, called clones via MiXCR and kept in-frame beta chains. A single entry per CDR3 protein holds the most common genes and DNA from its merged rows. In this record, the V and J calls reflect TCRdb's handling and not the investigators' own analysis. In this sample the table shows about 500,000 distinct CDR3 sequences, about an eighth of which occur a single time. 15% to 20% of the sample lies in the top ten.

V is reduced by 5 bases and J by 5 bases, leaving a spacing of 15 bases between them. Taken from the germline V gene, the CDR1 and CDR2 loops are SGHNT and YENEEA. Including the terminal cysteine and phenylalanine, the CDR3 comprises 14 residues. Of all the DNA, just the CDR3 is kept, 42 bases in frame from base 1. The clonotype originates from a young woman with Graves' hyperthyroidism. The chain was built from TRBV11-3 and TRBJ2-5; the D region possibly corresponds to TRBD2 (6 bases align). What was sequenced was blood. The CDR3 protein is CASSTPAGWETQYF. The sequenced DNA is TGTGCCAGCAGCACCCCGGCGGGATGGGAGACCCAGTACTTC. Supplemented by the reference TRBV11-3 and TRBJ2-5 proteins around the CDR3, the complete variable domain is EAGVVQSPRYKIIEKKQPVAFWCNPISGHNTLYWYLQNLGQGPELLIRYENEEAVDDSQLPKDRFSAERLKGVDSTLKIQPAELGDSAVYLCASSTPAGWETQYFGPGTRLLVL.